The 30 T cell receptor beta chains listed next were all sequenced from one sample in a study of T cells in women clearing cervical HPV infection. Data came from immunoSEQ multiplex PCR; TCRdb stores just in-frame clones and leaves some out. The specimen's table records some 24,000 clones. Input material: blood buffy coat. Receptors originate from a woman between 18 and 70 years old with a cervical HPV16 infection that either progressed to CIN3+ or cleared (not recorded which).

Details on this clone: With the read ending 3 residues before the CDR3 end, the germline J gene is used to fill in that end. The chain joins TRBV7-7 to TRBJ2-3; 7 nucleotides agree with TRBD1. CDR3 length equals 14 residues. In germline, CDR1 is SSHAT, CDR2 FNYEAQ (reference sequence). CDR3 sequence reads: CASSIGTAQETQYF. Incomplete CDR3 DNA: TGTGCCAGCAGCATTGGGACAGCACAAGAGACG.

Points on this clone: Read data end 3 residues before the CDR3 end; the end is taken from the germline J gene. This chain connects TRBV2 to TRBJ2-3, with 9 bases lining up with TRBD1. CDR3 length: 15 residues. V was clipped by 5 bases and J by 2 bases; unmatched bases: 5. Germline V gene sequence: CDR1 SNHLY, CDR2 FYNNEI. CDR3 DNA (partial): TGTGCCAGCAGTATAGACAGGGGGACCACAGATACG. Protein sequence: CASSIDRGTTDT. In full, the CDR3 is CASSIDRGTTDTQYF.

Of note for this clone: Read coverage stops 3 residues before the CDR3 terminus; the germline J gene supplies the remainder. The chain joins TRBV19 to TRBJ2-3; weak D call: TRBD2 (7 bases). This CDR3 contains 14 residues. CDR1 LNHDA and CDR2 SQIVND come from the germline V gene (reference sequence). CDR3 sequence: CASSIGGGNQPQYF. CDR3 DNA (partial): TGTGCCAGTAGTATTGGGGGGGGCAATCAGCCG.

Concerning this clone itself: The CDR3 is cut off 3 residues early in the read; its end comes from the germline J gene. The rearrangement joins TRBV7-9 to TRBJ1-2; tentative D call: TRBD1 (6 bases). This CDR3 comprises 15 residues. Germline assignment: CDR1 SEHNR and CDR2 FQNEAQ (reference sequence). CDR3 sequence: CASSPPGHKTYDYTF. The part of the CDR3 DNA that was read is TGTGCCAGCAGCCCCCCGGGACATAAAACCTACGAC.

Turning to this clone: The CDR3 end lies 3 residues beyond the end of the read and is filled in from the germline J gene. The rearrangement links TRBV18 to TRBJ1-1; the match to TRBD1 covers 10 bases. This CDR3 has 15 residues. Germline values: CDR1 KGHSH, CDR2 LQKENI. Losses at the gene ends were 6 bases for V and 3 bases for J; bases not matched to a gene: 7. The sequenced CDR3 bases are TGTGCCAGCTCCACAGGACAGGGGGGGTACACTGAA. Protein sequence: CASSTGQGGYTE. The whole CDR3 protein reads CASSTGQGGYTEAFF.

A remark on this clone: The CDR3 end falls 3 residues outside the read, so it is completed with the germline J gene. The chain joins TRBV20-1 to TRBJ2-5; perhaps TRBD1 as D (5 bases). Germline V gene data show CDR1 as DFQATT and CDR2 as SNEGSKA (reference sequence). Trimming pared 6 bases from V and 1 base from J, leaving 15 bases between. The CDR3 covers 14 residues. The CDR3: CSASPGRVQETQYF. CDR3 bases read: TGCAGTGCCTCCCCCGGCAGGGTCCAAGAGACC.

With regard to this clone: The read falls 3 residues short of the CDR3 end, and the missing part is taken from the germline J gene. The chain joins TRBV11-2 to TRBJ2-7; possibly TRBD1 for D (6 bases). Germline assignment: CDR1 SGHAT and CDR2 FQNNGV. Trimming took 7 bases from V and 4 from J, leaving 11 bases between them. The CDR3 loop spans 12 amino acids. CDR3 amino acids: CASTQDRYEQYF. The covered CDR3 bases are TGTGCCAGCACCCAAGACAGGTACGAG.

In the case of this clone: The read falls 3 residues short of the CDR3 end, and the missing part is taken from the germline J gene. The V and J genes are TRBV29-1 and TRBJ2-2; the match to TRBD2 covers 7 bases. The CDR3 is 14 residues long. V was clipped by 6 bases and J by 2 bases; unmatched bases: 6. Germline CDR1 and CDR2: SQVTM and ANQGSEA. CDR3 loop: CSVLGLVNTGELFF. CDR3 bases read: TGCAGCGTCCTCGGACTAGTTAACACCGGGGAG.

With respect to this clone: The read terminates 3 residues ahead of where the CDR3 ends, so the germline J gene completes it. J is TRBJ2-2 and V is TRBV20-1; 10 positions match TRBD2. The CDR3 loop spans 14 amino acids. CDR1 DFQATT and CDR2 SNEGSKA come from the germline V gene (reference sequence). Trimming took 3 bases from V and 4 from J; bases not matched to a gene: 2. Here the CDR3 reads CSASSGGITGELFF. Incomplete CDR3 DNA: TGCAGTGCTAGTAGCGGGGGGATCACCGGGGAG.

Regarding this clone: The CDR3 end is not reached by the read, which stops 3 residues before it; the germline J gene fills it in. The rearrangement links TRBV19 to TRBJ2-1; possible D gene TRBD1, 6 bases. Trimming took 3 bases from V and 9 from J, leaving 15 bases between them. Germline V gene data show CDR1 as LNHDA and CDR2 as SQIVND (reference sequence). There are 14 residues in the CDR3. The CDR3 sequence: CASSIRLGAGEQFF. Incomplete CDR3 DNA: TGTGCCAGTAGTATTAGATTGGGGGCAGGTGAG.

A word on this clone: Read sequence stops 3 residues before the CDR3 end, and the germline J gene provides the missing end. The V call is TRBV19, the J call TRBJ2-7, with 10 bases lining up with TRBD2. Germline CDR1 is LNHDA and CDR2 is SQIVND (reference sequence). The CDR3 contains 13 residues. With V trimmed by 8 bases and J by 6 bases, 7 bases remained unmatched. CDR3 in amino acids: CASLQRGGLEQYF. CDR3 DNA, as far as it was read: TGTGCCAGTCTTCAGCGGGGGGGCCTCGAG. The entire variable domain, with the rest obtained from reference TRBV19 and TRBJ2-7, is as follows: DGGITQSPKYLFRKEGQNVTLSCEQNLNHDAMYWYRQDPGQGLRLIYYSQIVNDFQKGDIAEGYSVSREKKESFPLTVTSAQKNPTAFYLCASLQRGGLEQYFGPGTRLTVT.

To note about this clone: The read stops 3 residues short of the end of the CDR3; the missing end is completed from the germline J gene. V gene TRBV5-1 combines with J gene TRBJ1-2; 10 nucleotides agree with TRBD1. CDR3 length: 17 residues. The germline V gene encodes CDR1 SGHRS and CDR2 YFSETQ. The sequenced part of the CDR3 DNA is TGCGCCAGCAGCCGCCTTGTAGGGACAGGGGAAGTTGCAGGC. Translated, it gives CASSRLVGTGEVAG. The complete CDR3 protein is CASSRLVGTGEVAGYTF. Combining the CDR3 with reference TRBV5-1 and TRBJ1-2 gives the whole variable domain KAGVTQTPRYLIKTRGQQVTLSCSPISGHRSVSWYQQTPGQGLQFLFEYFSETQRNKGNFPGRFSGRQFSNSRSEMNVSTLELGDSALYLCASSRLVGTGEVAGYTFGSGTRLTVV.

Details on this clone: The sequence runs out 3 residues before the end of the CDR3; the remainder is reconstructed from the germline J gene. The genes are TRBV7-9 and TRBJ1-5; D is unclear. Germline CDR1 is SEHNR and CDR2 is FQNEAQ (reference sequence). V was pared by 2 bases and J by 5 bases, with 10 bases between. This CDR3 comprises 14 residues. CDR3 loop: CASSLSGGYQPQHF. The part of the CDR3 DNA that was read is TGTGCCAGCAGCTTAAGCGGCGGTTATCAGCCC.

A word on this clone: Read coverage stops 3 residues before the CDR3 terminus; the germline J gene supplies the remainder. The V call is TRBV19, the J call TRBJ1-2, with unresolved D. Germline lookup yields CDR1 LNHDA and CDR2 SQIVND (reference sequence). The CDR3 is made up of 15 amino acids. The chain's CDR3 is CASTQLPSVGDTYTF. CDR3 bases read: TGTGCCAGTACCCAGCTCCCTAGCGTCGGAGATACC.

Details on this clone: The read terminates 3 residues before the CDR3 end, so the remaining end is supplied by the germline J gene. The chain employs TRBV5-6 and TRBJ2-1; D unclear. This CDR3 comprises 14 residues. Germline loops: CDR1 SGHDT, CDR2 YYEEEE. Trimming pared 3 bases from V and 8 bases from J, leaving 15 bases between. The CDR3 bases that were read are TGTGCCAGCAGCTCCTTAAGAACGGTAGATGAG. Protein: CASSSLRTVDE. The whole CDR3 sequence is CASSSLRTVDEQFF.

Details on this clone: The read ends 3 residues shy of where the CDR3 ends; the end is completed using the germline J gene. The V and J genes are TRBV19 and TRBJ1-2; D perhaps matches TRBD1 (6 bases). Germline V CDR1 and CDR2: LNHDA, SQIVND (reference sequence). The CDR3 consists of 14 residues. Incomplete CDR3 DNA: TGTGCCAGTAAGCGAAGCGGGGGACACTACGAC. Translation: CASKRSGGHYD. The whole CDR3 is CASKRSGGHYDYTF.

In the case of this clone: The read terminates 3 residues before the CDR3 end, so the remaining end is supplied by the germline J gene. V and J are TRBV20-1 and TRBJ2-1; 8 nucleotides align to TRBD2. Trimming cost V 6 bases and J 8 bases; bases outside gene matches: 12. CDR3 length: 14 amino acids. CDR1 is DFQATT and CDR2 is SNEGSKA in the germline V gene (reference sequence). CDR3: CSAIIYSGRYEQFF. CDR3 DNA (partial): TGCAGTGCCATAATCTACAGCGGGAGATATGAG.

A remark on this clone: The CDR3 extends 3 residues past the end of the read, so its final part is completed from the germline J gene. The chain has TRBV18 and TRBJ2-7; 11 nucleotides align to TRBD2. Germline assignment: CDR1 KGHSH and CDR2 LQKENI. The CDR3 spans 15 residues. The trim removed 5 bases at V and 2 bases at J, leaving 5 bases unmatched. The DNA read from the CDR3 is TGTGCCAGCTCAAGGGGACTAGCGGAGACCTACGAG. Translating gives CASSRGLAETYE. The full CDR3 is CASSRGLAETYEQYF.

In the case of this clone: The read terminates 3 residues ahead of where the CDR3 ends, so the germline J gene completes it. This chain uses TRBV6-1 with TRBJ1-2; D unclear. Germline V gene data show CDR1 as MNHNS and CDR2 as SASEGT. The CDR3 sequence is 14 residues long. The CDR3 DNA, read in part, is TGTGCCAGCAGTGAAGCGCACAGAACCTACGAC. Its translation: CASSEAHRTYD. The complete CDR3 protein is CASSEAHRTYDYTF.

With respect to this clone: The sequenced fragment ends 3 residues before the CDR3 boundary, so the rest is inferred from the germline J gene. The chain uses TRBV19 and TRBJ1-2; 7 bases match TRBD1. CDR3 length: 14 amino acids. V was clipped by 6 bases and J by 2 bases; unmatched bases: 6. Germline V gene data show CDR1 as LNHDA and CDR2 as SQIVND (reference sequence). The CDR3 is CASSRDRHNYGYTF. The sequenced part of the CDR3 DNA is TGTGCCAGTAGCCGGGACAGACACAACTATGGC.

Details on this clone: The read ends 3 residues before the CDR3 terminus; that terminus is restored from the germline J gene. The rearrangement joins TRBV7-9 to TRBJ2-5; 7 bases are shared with TRBD2. J gave up 4 bases and V 5 bases, and 7 bases lay outside the gene matches. The germline gives CDR1 SEHNR, CDR2 FQNEAQ (reference sequence). This CDR3 comprises 14 residues. The covered CDR3 bases are TGTGCCAGCAGCCCCCGTTCTAGCGGAGAGACC. Protein sequence: CASSPRSSGET. The full CDR3 protein is CASSPRSSGETQYF.

Note on this clone: The CDR3 end is not reached by the read, which stops 3 residues before it; the germline J gene fills it in. This rearrangement joins TRBV19 to TRBJ2-1; 8 positions match TRBD2. V lost 6 bases, J lost 2 bases, and 6 bases stayed unmatched. CDR1 is LNHDA and CDR2 is SQIVND in the germline V gene (reference sequence). This CDR3 has 15 amino acids. The covered CDR3 bases are TGTGCCAGTAGGCCAGGACTAGCAGCCTACAATGAG. This codes for CASRPGLAAYNE. The entire CDR3 protein is CASRPGLAAYNEQFF.

As to this clone: The read falls 3 residues short of the CDR3 end, and the missing part is taken from the germline J gene. This rearrangement joins TRBV6-1 to TRBJ1-6; D is perhaps TRBD1 (6 bases). Between the trimmed V and J ends, which lost 4 bases and 7 bases, there was a span of 8 bases. The germline V gene has CDR1 MNHNS and CDR2 SASEGT. The CDR3 has 13 amino acids. This CDR3 reads CASSATGNSPLHF. The DNA read from the CDR3 is TGTGCCAGCAGTGCAACAGGGAATTCACCC.

For this clone: The DNA ends 3 residues before the CDR3 does, and the rest of the CDR3 is filled in from the germline J gene. The chain links TRBV19 to TRBJ2-3; the match to TRBD1 covers 10 bases. Germline CDR1 reads LNHDA; CDR2 reads SQIVND (reference sequence). The CDR3 totals 13 residues. The sequenced CDR3 bases are TGTGCCAGTAGTCCTGGGACAGGGGAGACG. It codes for CASSPGTGET. The entire CDR3 reads CASSPGTGETQYF.

For this clone: Sequencing ends 3 residues short of the CDR3 end; the germline J gene provides the rest. The chain combines TRBV10-3 with TRBJ2-3; 8 bases agree with TRBD2. This CDR3 comprises 14 residues. V shed 7 bases, J shed 2 bases, and the junction held 5 bases outside the gene matches. The germline gives CDR1 ENHRY, CDR2 SYGVKD. Partial CDR3 DNA: TGTGCCATCAACCCAGCGGGGGCCACAGATACG. Its protein is CAINPAGATDT. The CDR3 as a whole reads CAINPAGATDTQYF.

A word on this clone: The sequenced fragment ends 3 residues before the CDR3 boundary, so the rest is inferred from the germline J gene. The chain employs TRBV5-1 and TRBJ2-3, with TRBD1 matching over 8 bases. CDR1 is SGHRS and CDR2 is YFSETQ in the germline V gene. Losses at the gene ends were 7 bases for V and 3 bases for J; bases not matched to a gene: 7. The CDR3 has 14 residues. The covered CDR3 bases are TGCGCCAGCGAACAGGGGGTCAGTACAGATACG. Encoded protein: CASEQGVSTDT. From start to end, the CDR3 is CASEQGVSTDTQYF. The full variable domain, rest sourced from reference TRBV5-1 and TRBJ2-3, is KAGVTQTPRYLIKTRGQQVTLSCSPISGHRSVSWYQQTPGQGLQFLFEYFSETQRNKGNFPGRFSGRQFSNSRSEMNVSTLELGDSALYLCASEQGVSTDTQYFGPGTRLTVL.

Of note for this clone: The CDR3 goes on 3 residues after the read ends, and that part is filled in from the germline J gene. The V and J genes are TRBV19 and TRBJ2-7, with a tentative D call TRBD1 (6 bases). The germline V gene has CDR1 LNHDA and CDR2 SQIVND (reference sequence). The V gene lost 1 base and the J gene lost 4 bases, with 14 bases spanning the gap. CDR3 length equals 15 residues. CDR3: CASSIGTGILYEQYF. CDR3 DNA (partial): TGTGCCAGTAGTATAGGAACAGGGATCCTTTACGAG.

A remark on this clone: The read is 3 residues too short to cover the CDR3 end, so that end is filled in from the germline J gene. The V gene is TRBV20-1, the J gene TRBJ2-7; 12 nucleotides match TRBD2. The germline V gene encodes CDR1 DFQATT and CDR2 SNEGSKA (reference sequence). The CDR3 length is 13 residues. The junction had 0 bases not matched to a gene; V was cut back by 3 bases and J by 3 bases. The CDR3 bases that were read are TGCAGTGCTAGGACTAGCGGGAGCTACGAG. It is translated as CSARTSGSYE. From start to end, the CDR3 is CSARTSGSYEQYF.

The sequenced CDR3 bases are TGTGCCAGTAAACCAACCCGCGGCAGCGTCAATCTCTATAGCAATCAGCCG. Translating gives CASKPTRGSVNLYSNQP. The entire CDR3 protein is CASKPTRGSVNLYSNQPQYF. This chain uses TRBV19 with TRBJ2-3, with D hard to call. Read sequence stops 3 residues before the CDR3 end, and the germline J gene provides the missing end. The germline CDR1 and CDR2 sequences are LNHDA and SQIVND (reference sequence). The CDR3 is made up of 20 amino acids. The full variable domain, its missing parts supplied by reference TRBV19 and TRBJ2-3, is DGGITQSPKYLFRKEGQNVTLSCEQNLNHDAMYWYRQDPGQGLRLIYYSQIVNDFQKGDIAEGYSVSREKKESFPLTVTSAQKNPTAFYLCASKPTRGSVNLYSNQPQYFGPGTRLTVL.

As to this clone: The CDR3 is cut off 3 residues early in the read; its end comes from the germline J gene. The chain carries TRBV20-1 and TRBJ1-5; D remains ambiguous. Trimming shortened V by 3 bases and J by 3 bases, and 6 bases separated the two germline ends. Germline values: CDR1 DFQATT, CDR2 SNEGSKA (reference sequence). The CDR3 covers 12 residues. This CDR3 is CSARRTNQPQHF. The sequenced part of the CDR3 DNA is TGCAGTGCTAGGCGTACCAATCAGCCC.